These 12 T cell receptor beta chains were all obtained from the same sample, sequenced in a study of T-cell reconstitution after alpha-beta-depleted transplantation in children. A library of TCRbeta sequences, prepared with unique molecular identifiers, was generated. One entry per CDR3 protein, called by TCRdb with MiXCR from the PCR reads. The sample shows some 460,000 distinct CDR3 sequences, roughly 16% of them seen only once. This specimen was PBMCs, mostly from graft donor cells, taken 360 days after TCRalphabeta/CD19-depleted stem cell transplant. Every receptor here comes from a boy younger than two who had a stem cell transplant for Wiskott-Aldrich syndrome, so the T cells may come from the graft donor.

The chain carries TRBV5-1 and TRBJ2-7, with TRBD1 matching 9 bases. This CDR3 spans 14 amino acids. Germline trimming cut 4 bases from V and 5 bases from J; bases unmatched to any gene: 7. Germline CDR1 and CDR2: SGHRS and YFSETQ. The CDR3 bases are TGCGCCAGCAGCGGCGGACAGGGGTGGAACGAGCAGTACTTC. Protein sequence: CASSGGQGWNEQYF.

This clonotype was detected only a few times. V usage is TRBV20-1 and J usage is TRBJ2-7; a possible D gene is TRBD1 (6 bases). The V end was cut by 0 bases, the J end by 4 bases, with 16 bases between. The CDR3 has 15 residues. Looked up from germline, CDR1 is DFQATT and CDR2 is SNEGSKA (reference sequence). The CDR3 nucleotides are TGCAGTGCTAGAGACTCAGGGGAATCCTTATACGAGCAGTACTTC. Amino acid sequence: CSARDSGESLYEQYF.

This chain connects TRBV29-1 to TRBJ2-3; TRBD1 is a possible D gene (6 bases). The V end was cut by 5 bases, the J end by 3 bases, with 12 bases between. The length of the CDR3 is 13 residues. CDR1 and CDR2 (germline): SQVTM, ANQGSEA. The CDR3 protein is CSVSRRGTDTQYF. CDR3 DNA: TGCAGCGTTTCACGTAGGGGGACAGATACGCAGTATTTT.

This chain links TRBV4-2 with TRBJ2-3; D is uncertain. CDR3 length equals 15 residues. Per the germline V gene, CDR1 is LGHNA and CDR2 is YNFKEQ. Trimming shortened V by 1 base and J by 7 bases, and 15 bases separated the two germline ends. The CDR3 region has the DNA TGTGCCAGCAGCCAAGCCAAGCTTCTTGAGAATACGCAGTATTTT. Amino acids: CASSQAKLLENTQYF.

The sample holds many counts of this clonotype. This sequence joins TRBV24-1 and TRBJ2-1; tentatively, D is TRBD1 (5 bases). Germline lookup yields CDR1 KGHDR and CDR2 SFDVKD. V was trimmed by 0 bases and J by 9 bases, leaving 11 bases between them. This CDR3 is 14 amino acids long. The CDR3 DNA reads TGTGCCACCAGTGATTTGACAGGCCCCCGTGAGCAGTTCTTC. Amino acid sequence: CATSDLTGPREQFF.

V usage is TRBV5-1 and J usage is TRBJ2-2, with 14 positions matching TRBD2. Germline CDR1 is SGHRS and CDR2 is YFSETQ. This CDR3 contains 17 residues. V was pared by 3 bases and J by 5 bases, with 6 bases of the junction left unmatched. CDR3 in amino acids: CASSSGLAGVGTGELFF. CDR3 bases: TGCGCCAGCAGCTCGGGACTAGCGGGAGTGGGGACCGGGGAGCTGTTTTTT.

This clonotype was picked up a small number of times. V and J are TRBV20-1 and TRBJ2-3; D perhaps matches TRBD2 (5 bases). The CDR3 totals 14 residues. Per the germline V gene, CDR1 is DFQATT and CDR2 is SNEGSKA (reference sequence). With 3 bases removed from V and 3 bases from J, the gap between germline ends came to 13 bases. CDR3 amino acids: CSARKRGDTDTQYF. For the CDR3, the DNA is TGCAGTGCTAGGAAACGGGGAGATACAGATACGCAGTATTTT.

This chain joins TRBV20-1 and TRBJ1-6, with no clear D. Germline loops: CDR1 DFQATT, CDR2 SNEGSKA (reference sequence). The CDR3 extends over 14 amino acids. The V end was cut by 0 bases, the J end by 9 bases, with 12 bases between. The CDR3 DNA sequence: TGCAGTGCTAGAGATAAACCCCACCCTTCACCCCTCCACTTT. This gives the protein CSARDKPHPSPLHF.

This chain's CDR3 is CASSVDRFTSSYEQYF. CDR3 sequence (DNA): TGTGCCAGCAGCGTAGACAGGTTCACCAGCTCCTACGAGCAGTACTTC. The chain carries TRBV9 and TRBJ2-7, with TRBD1 as a possible D gene (5 bases). Trimming stripped 0 bases from V and 0 bases from J, with 13 bases between. CDR3 length: 16 residues. Germline V gene lookup returns CDR1 SGDLS and CDR2 YYNGEE.

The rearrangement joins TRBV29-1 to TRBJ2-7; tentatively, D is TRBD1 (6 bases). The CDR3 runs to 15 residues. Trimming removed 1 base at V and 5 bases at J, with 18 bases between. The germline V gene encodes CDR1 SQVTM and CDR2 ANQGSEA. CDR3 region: CSVEGFPAGDNEQYF. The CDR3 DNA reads TGCAGCGTTGAAGGGTTCCCGGCAGGGGACAACGAGCAGTACTTC.

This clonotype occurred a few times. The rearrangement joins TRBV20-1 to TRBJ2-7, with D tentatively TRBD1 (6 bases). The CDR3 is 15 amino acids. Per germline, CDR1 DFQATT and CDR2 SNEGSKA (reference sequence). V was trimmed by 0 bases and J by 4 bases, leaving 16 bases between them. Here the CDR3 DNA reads TGCAGTGCTAGAGACAGGGGTAGGGGCATATACGAGCAGTACTTC. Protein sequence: CSARDRGRGIYEQYF.

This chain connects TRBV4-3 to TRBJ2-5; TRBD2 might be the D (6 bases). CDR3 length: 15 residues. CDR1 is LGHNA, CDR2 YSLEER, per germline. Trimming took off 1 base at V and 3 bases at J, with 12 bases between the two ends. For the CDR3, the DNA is TGCGCCAGCAGCCAAGCCCCTATAGCGGAAGAGACCCAGTACTTC. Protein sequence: CASSQAPIAEETQYF.